Shown below are 27 T cell receptor beta chains from a single sample sequenced in a study of identifying expanded T cells in peripheral blood. This table comes from immunoSEQ multiplex PCR, and its TCRdb copy is limited to in-frame clones, with some not included. The sample has about 120,000 clones, 84% seen once; the top ten hold 3% to 4%. Sequencing was carried out using blood. These TCRs come from a person between 18 and 69 years old in good health.

The rearrangement uses TRBV11-2 and TRBJ1-1; TRBD1 matches at 7 bases. CDR3 size: 14 residues. The V segment lost 2 bases and the J segment 5 bases; nucleotides outside the gene matches: 5. Per the germline V gene, CDR1 is SGHAT and CDR2 is FQNNGV. For the CDR3, the DNA is TGTGCCAGCAGCTTACCAGGGGGAGGGACTGAAGCTTTCTTT. Its protein is CASSLPGGGTEAFF.

The chain has TRBV9 and TRBJ1-2; D gene unclear. From germline, CDR1 is SGDLS and CDR2 YYNGEE. The ends were cut back, 5 bases at V and 1 base at J, with 18 bases in the middle. This CDR3 has 16 amino acids. CDR3 sequence: CASSPELKGFNYGYTF. The CDR3 DNA reads TGTGCCAGCAGTCCGGAGCTAAAGGGTTTTAACTATGGCTACACCTTC.

V gene TRBV14 combines with J gene TRBJ1-1; D call uncertain. The V end was cut by 7 bases, the J end by 6 bases, with 18 bases between. CDR1 is SGHDN and CDR2 is FVKESK in the germline V gene. The CDR3 spans 14 residues. The CDR3 sequence: CASTPGLGFAEAFF. DNA of the CDR3: TGTGCCAGCACCCCGGGGTTAGGGTTCGCTGAAGCTTTCTTT.

The chain employs TRBV7-2 and TRBJ1-1; D might be TRBD1 (5 bases). This CDR3 spans 17 amino acids. The V and J ends lost 5 bases and 2 bases respectively, with 21 bases between them. Germline V CDR1 and CDR2: SGHTA, FQGNSA. DNA of the CDR3: TGTGCCAGCAGCCGCGGTTTCGTTTGGGGGAGTAACACTGAAGCTTTCTTT. Amino acid sequence: CASSRGFVWGSNTEAFF.

The V call is TRBV6-5, the J call TRBJ2-1, with D perhaps TRBD1 (7 bases). Trimming shortened V by 10 bases and J by 6 bases, and 22 bases separated the two germline ends. The CDR3 totals 15 residues. Germline CDR1 is MNHEY and CDR2 is SVGAGI. CDR3 residues: CATWDSTQGGNEQFF. The CDR3 bases are TGTGCCACCTGGGACAGTACCCAGGGGGGCAATGAGCAGTTCTTC.

This chain uses TRBV10-3 with TRBJ2-7; D tentatively reads TRBD1 or TRBD2 (5 bases each). With 2 bases removed from V and 3 bases from J, the gap between germline ends came to 20 bases. This CDR3 is 17 amino acids long. Germline V gene data show CDR1 as ENHRY and CDR2 as SYGVKD. The CDR3 here is CAISELGTESRSYEQYF. CDR3 DNA sequence: TGTGCCATCAGTGAGCTCGGGACGGAGAGCCGGAGCTACGAGCAGTACTTC.

The J gene is TRBJ1-2, the V gene TRBV18; no firm D call. Deletions cut 3 bases from V and 10 bases from J, with 18 bases between. Per the germline V gene, CDR1 is KGHSH and CDR2 is LQKENI. The length of the CDR3 is 14 residues. In nucleotides, the CDR3 is TGTGCCAGCTCACCTCTCGGGCAGACCTTTGACTACACCTTC. Its protein is CASSPLGQTFDYTF.

In DNA form, the CDR3 reads TGTGCCAGCAGCCGAGGGACAGGCGTCGGCACTGAAGCTTTCTTT. Translating gives CASSRGTGVGTEAFF. The chain couples TRBV7-2 to TRBJ1-1, with 8 bases identical to TRBD1. V lost 5 bases, J lost 4 bases, and 9 bases stayed unmatched. Per germline, CDR1 SGHTA and CDR2 FQGNSA. The CDR3 has 15 residues.

This chain uses TRBV7-2 with TRBJ2-7; possibly TRBD2 for D (5 bases). The CDR3 covers 15 residues. V was pared by 3 bases and J by 3 bases, with 15 bases between. Germline V CDR1 and CDR2: SGHTA, FQGNSA. The CDR3 DNA reads TGTGCCAGCAGCTTCCCGGAGCGAGGGAACTACGAGCAGTACTTC. Its translation is CASSFPERGNYEQYF.

V gene TRBV9 combines with J gene TRBJ2-5, with D possibly matching TRBD1 (5 bases). Per the germline V gene, CDR1 is SGDLS and CDR2 is YYNGEE. Trimming stripped 0 bases from V and 4 bases from J, with 13 bases between. The CDR3 totals 15 residues. The CDR3 DNA is TGTGCCAGCAGCGTAGGGGGCAGTGGCGGAGAGACCCAGTACTTC. This sequence encodes CASSVGGSGGETQYF. The entire variable domain, with the rest obtained from reference TRBV9 and TRBJ2-5, is as follows: DSGVTQTPKHLITATGQRVTLRCSPRSGDLSVYWYQQSLDQGLQFLIQYYNGEERAKGNILERFSAQQFPDLHSELNLSSLELGDSALYFCASSVGGSGGETQYFGPGTRLLVL.

The chain couples TRBV7-2 to TRBJ1-3; the match to TRBD1 covers 9 bases. Germline V gene lookup returns CDR1 SGHTA and CDR2 FQGNSA. There are 17 residues in the CDR3. The junction had 10 bases not matched to a gene; V was cut back by 4 bases and J by 3 bases. The DNA for the CDR3 is TGTGCCAGCAGCTACAGATTACAGGGGGCTGGTGGAAACACCATATATTTT. Encoded protein: CASSYRLQGAGGNTIYF. Supplemented by reference TRBV7-2 and TRBJ1-3, the full variable domain reads GAGVSQSPSNKVTEKGKDVELRCDPISGHTALYWYRQSLGQGLEFLIYFQGNSAPDKSGLPSDRFSAERTGGSVSTLTIQRTQQEDSAVYLCASSYRLQGAGGNTIYFGEGSWLTVV.

This sequence joins TRBV5-6 and TRBJ2-3, with D hard to call. From germline, CDR1 is SGHDT and CDR2 YYEEEE. CDR3 length equals 15 residues. The V end was cut by 1 base, the J end by 0 bases, with 9 bases between. CDR3 in amino acids: CASSLKRTSTDTQYF. The CDR3 DNA follows: TGTGCCAGCAGCTTGAAACGCACTAGCACAGATACGCAGTATTTT. The full variable domain, rest sourced from reference TRBV5-6 and TRBJ2-3, is DAGVTQSPTHLIKTRGQQVTLRCSPKSGHDTVSWYQQALGQGPQFIFQYYEEEERQRGNFPDRFSGHQFPNYSSELNVNALLLGDSALYLCASSLKRTSTDTQYFGPGTRLTVL.

The CDR3 loop is CASRTGQYNYGYTF. In DNA form, the CDR3 reads TGTGCCAGCAGAACGGGACAATATAACTATGGCTACACCTTC. The chain uses TRBV28 and TRBJ1-2, with a weak D call TRBD1 (6 bases). V was trimmed by 6 bases and J by 1 base, leaving 12 bases between them. This CDR3 comprises 14 residues. Germline CDR1 MDHEN, CDR2 SYDVKM.

This clone was picked up one time. The genes are TRBV7-9 and TRBJ1-2, with 7 bases aligning to TRBD1. The ends lost 1 base at V and 7 bases at J; junction bases unmatched: 3. From germline, CDR1 is SEHNR and CDR2 FQNEAQ (reference sequence). CDR3 length equals 13 residues. The CDR3 DNA follows: TGTGCCAGCAGCTTAGGGGCAGGGGGTGGCTACACCTTC. As protein: CASSLGAGGGYTF.

The chain combines TRBV9 with TRBJ1-6; 7 bases match TRBD1. CDR1 is SGDLS, CDR2 YYNGEE, per germline. The CDR3 has 15 residues. V was clipped by 0 bases and J by 6 bases; unmatched bases: 3. The CDR3 DNA follows: TGTGCCAGCAGCGTAGGAGGACAGGCTAATTCACCCCTCCACTTT. Protein sequence: CASSVGGQANSPLHF.

This clone was observed a single time. The chain recombines TRBV7-2 with TRBJ2-7, with D unresolved. Germline-derived CDR1 and CDR2 are SGHTA and FQGNSA. The CDR3 contains 14 residues. V gave up 5 bases and J gave up 5 bases, with 16 bases separating them. The CDR3 here is CASSPRTDLNEQYF. The CDR3 coding sequence is TGTGCCAGCAGCCCCAGGACGGATCTGAACGAGCAGTACTTC. Full variable domain (outside the CDR3, taken from reference TRBV7-2 and TRBJ2-7): GAGVSQSPSNKVTEKGKDVELRCDPISGHTALYWYRQSLGQGLEFLIYFQGNSAPDKSGLPSDRFSAERTGGSVSTLTIQRTQQEDSAVYLCASSPRTDLNEQYFGPGTRLTVT.

The chain employs TRBV5-1 and TRBJ2-1, with D maybe TRBD2 (5 bases). The CDR3 is 14 amino acids. V was shortened by 0 bases and J by 6 bases, with 10 bases between the two germline ends. The germline V gene has CDR1 SGHRS and CDR2 YFSETQ. The CDR3 DNA reads as TGCGCCAGCAGCTTGGCCGAGGGTCTCAATGAGCAGTTCTTC. It is translated as CASSLAEGLNEQFF.

This clone was detected once. This sequence joins TRBV6-5 and TRBJ1-2; 7 positions match TRBD1. The trim removed 4 bases at V and 2 bases at J, leaving 7 bases unmatched. CDR1 and CDR2 from the germline V gene are MNHEY and SVGAGI. The CDR3 runs to 15 residues. In DNA form, the CDR3 reads TGTGCCAGCAGTTCCACTCCAGGGGGAAACTATGGCTACACCTTC. As protein: CASSSTPGGNYGYTF.

The CDR3 loop reads CASLMTSGGNYEQYF. The DNA of the CDR3 is TGTGCCAGCCTGATGACTAGCGGGGGCAACTACGAGCAGTACTTC. This chain joins TRBV2 and TRBJ2-7, with TRBD2 identical over 12 bases. This CDR3 comprises 15 residues. The germline V gene has CDR1 SNHLY and CDR2 FYNNEI. V trimming: 8 bases; J trimming: 3 bases; junction bases outside the gene matches: 8.

As regards this clone: Distinct nucleotide sequences in the sample also encode this CDR3. The chain couples TRBV30 to TRBJ2-3, with 7 bases fitting TRBD2. Germline loops: CDR1 GTSNPN, CDR2 SVGIG (reference sequence). This CDR3 contains 16 residues. V lost 0 bases to trimming and J lost 0 bases; unmatched junction nucleotides: 6. This chain's CDR3 is CAWSVLSGTSTDTQYF. The CDR3 DNA sequence: TGTGCCTGGAGTGTACTAAGCGGGACTAGCACAGATACGCAGTATTTT.

This rearrangement joins TRBV7-6 to TRBJ2-3; the D gene is possibly TRBD1 (6 bases). V was cut by 2 bases and J by 6 bases, with 9 bases left in between. CDR3 size: 13 residues. In germline, CDR1 is SGHVS, CDR2 FNYEAQ. CDR3 in DNA: TGTGCCAGCAGCTTAACAGGGCCCGATACGCAGTATTTT. This sequence encodes CASSLTGPDTQYF.

This clone has a single count. The V gene is TRBV11-2, the J gene TRBJ1-1; D might be TRBD1 (5 bases). CDR3 length: 15 residues. The germline V and J ends were trimmed by 5 bases and 5 bases, with 18 bases remaining between them. CDR1 and CDR2 (germline): SGHAT, FQNNGV. CDR3 amino acids: CASSGFSRGRTEAFF. The CDR3 bases are TGTGCCAGCAGCGGATTTTCACGGGGGAGGACTGAAGCTTTCTTT.

V is TRBV2 and J is TRBJ1-1; D is ambiguous. Germline CDR1 reads SNHLY; CDR2 reads FYNNEI. Trimming took off 4 bases at V and 11 bases at J, with 17 bases between the two ends. The CDR3 contains 13 residues. The CDR3: CASSVGPRDAAFF. CDR3 in DNA: TGTGCCAGCAGTGTAGGGCCCCGAGACGCGGCTTTCTTT.

The CDR3 sequence is CASRDRGDTGELFF. For the CDR3, the DNA is TGTGCCAGCCGCGACCGGGGGGACACCGGGGAGCTGTTTTTT. The V gene is TRBV6-5, the J gene TRBJ2-2; 7 bases agree with TRBD2. CDR1 is MNHEY, CDR2 SVGAGI, per germline. The trim removed 8 bases at V and 3 bases at J, leaving 6 bases unmatched. This CDR3 spans 14 amino acids.

The rearrangement uses TRBV5-1 and TRBJ1-1, with D possibly being TRBD1 (5 bases). V was cut by 0 bases and J by 1 base, with 7 bases left in between. There are 14 residues in the CDR3. Germline V gene lookup returns CDR1 SGHRS and CDR2 YFSETQ. In nucleotides, the CDR3 is TGCGCCAGCAGCTTGGCGGGGGGGAACACTGAAGCTTTCTTT. Its protein product is CASSLAGGNTEAFF. The full variable domain, with the rest looked up from reference TRBV5-1 and TRBJ1-1, is KAGVTQTPRYLIKTRGQQVTLSCSPISGHRSVSWYQQTPGQGLQFLFEYFSETQRNKGNFPGRFSGRQFSNSRSEMNVSTLELGDSALYLCASSLAGGNTEAFFGQGTRLTVV.

The V gene is TRBV7-9, the J gene TRBJ2-1, with 11 bases fitting TRBD2. CDR3 length: 16 residues. Trimming at V came to 5 bases and at J to 6 bases, leaving 9 bases not matched to a gene. Germline loops: CDR1 SEHNR, CDR2 FQNEAQ (reference sequence). The CDR3 sequence: CASSPLLAGVTNEQFF. Written as DNA, the CDR3 is TGTGCCAGCAGCCCCCTACTAGCGGGGGTTACCAATGAGCAGTTCTTC.

This chain connects TRBV18 to TRBJ2-4; D is uncertain. The CDR3 contains 15 residues. Per germline, CDR1 KGHSH and CDR2 LQKENI. V was clipped by 0 bases and J by 0 bases, with 6 bases between them. The CDR3 protein is CASSPPHSAKNIQYF. Written as DNA, the CDR3 is TGTGCCAGCTCACCACCCCACTCAGCCAAAAACATTCAGTACTTC.